This TCR beta chain was captured by sequencing in a study of blood T cell repertoires in COVID-19. V lost 8 bases to trimming and J lost 7 bases; unmatched junction nucleotides: 16. The CDR3 loop spans 16 amino acids. From germline, CDR1 is LNHDA and CDR2 SQIVND (reference sequence). Only in-frame clones appear in the TCRdb table, and some are missing; sequencing was by immunoSEQ multiplex PCR. The repertoire has 290,000 or so clones, around 84% of them found once; the top ten carry 5%. V gene TRBV19 combines with J gene TRBJ2-2; 7 nucleotides match TRBD1. The receptor was isolated from a man aged 40-55 years who had been exposed to COVID-19. The sequenced material came from PBMCs or T cells enriched from blood (not recorded which). The CDR3 coding sequence is TGTGCCAGTCGGGGTAGAAAGGGGGCCACAGGCGGGGAGCTGTTTTTT. Protein sequence: CASRGRKGATGGELFF.